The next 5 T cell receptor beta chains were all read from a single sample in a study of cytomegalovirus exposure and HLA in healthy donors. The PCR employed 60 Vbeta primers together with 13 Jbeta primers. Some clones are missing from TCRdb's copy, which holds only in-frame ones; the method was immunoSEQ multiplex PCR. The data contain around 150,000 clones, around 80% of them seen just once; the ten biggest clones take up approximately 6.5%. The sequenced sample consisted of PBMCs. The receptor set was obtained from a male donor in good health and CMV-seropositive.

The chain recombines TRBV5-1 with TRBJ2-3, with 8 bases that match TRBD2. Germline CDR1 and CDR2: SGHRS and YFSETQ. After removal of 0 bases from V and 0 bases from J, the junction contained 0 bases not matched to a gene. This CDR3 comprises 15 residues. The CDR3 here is CASSLASGSTDTQYF. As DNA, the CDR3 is TGCGCCAGCAGCTTGGCTAGCGGGAGCACAGATACGCAGTATTTT.

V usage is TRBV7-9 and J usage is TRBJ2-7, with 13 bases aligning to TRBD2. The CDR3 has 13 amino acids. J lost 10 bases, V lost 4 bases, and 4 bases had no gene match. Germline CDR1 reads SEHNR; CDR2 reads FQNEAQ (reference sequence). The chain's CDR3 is CASSSGLAGSQYF. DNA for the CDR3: TGTGCCAGCAGCTCGGGACTAGCGGGGTCACAGTACTTC.

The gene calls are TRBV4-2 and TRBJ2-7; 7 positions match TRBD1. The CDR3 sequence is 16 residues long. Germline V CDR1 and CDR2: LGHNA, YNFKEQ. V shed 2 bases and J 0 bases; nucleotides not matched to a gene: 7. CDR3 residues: CASSQYDRADSYEQYF. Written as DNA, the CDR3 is TGTGCCAGCAGCCAATACGACAGGGCCGACTCCTACGAGCAGTACTTC.

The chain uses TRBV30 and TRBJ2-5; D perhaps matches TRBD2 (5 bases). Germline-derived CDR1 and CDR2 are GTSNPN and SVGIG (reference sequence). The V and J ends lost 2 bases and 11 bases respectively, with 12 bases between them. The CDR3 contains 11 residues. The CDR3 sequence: CAWSTLGEQYF. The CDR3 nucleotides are TGTGCCTGGAGTACCTTGGGAGAGCAGTACTTC.

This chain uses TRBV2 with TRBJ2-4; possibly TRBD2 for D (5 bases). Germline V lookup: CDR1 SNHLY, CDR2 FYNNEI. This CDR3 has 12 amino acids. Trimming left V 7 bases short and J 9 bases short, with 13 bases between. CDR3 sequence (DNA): TGTGCCAGCAAGAGCGGACTCCCCATTCAGTACTTC. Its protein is CASKSGLPIQYF.